This TCR beta chain was sequenced during a study of OX40 agonist ivuxolimab in advanced cancers. Study-wide background: Every 2 weeks, patients received ivuxolimab intravenously, dosed at 0.01 to 10 mg/kg. Findings of the study overall: The study did not work out the antigen specificity of the expanded peripheral T cells.

Concerning this clone: What it recognizes is unknown.

Trimming took off 4 bases at V and 1 base at J, with 14 bases between the two ends. Germline V gene data show CDR1 as SQVTM and CDR2 as ANQGSEA. The CDR3 has 14 amino acids. Assay used: immunoSEQ multiplex PCR; TCRdb lists only in-frame clones, some missing. The sample lists about 95,000 clones; around 90% were seen once. The source is an adult with an advanced solid tumor such as melanoma, head and neck, liver or kidney cancer. The chain carries TRBV29-1 and TRBJ2-7; perhaps TRBD1 as D (6 bases). The sequencing here drew on CD4+ or CD8+ T cells sorted from blood, taken in a trial of the OX40 agonist ivuxolimab. The CDR3 reads CSVAGAPASYEQYF. The CDR3 nucleotides read TGCAGCGTTGCAGGGGCGCCCGCATCCTACGAGCAGTACTTC.